The clone carrying this T cell receptor (beta chain) showed up many times. This record comes from a study of patients and donors after allogeneic stem cell transplantation. CDR3 length equals 17 residues. Germline assignment: CDR1 SEHNR and CDR2 FQNEAQ (reference sequence). V was trimmed by 0 bases and J by 8 bases, leaving 19 bases between them. Each CDR3 protein is one row after TCRdb ran MiXCR on the RT-PCR reads. The data contain 15,000 to 20,000 distinct CDR3 sequences, around 5.3% of them singletons. Sequencing was done on a sample of blood, either unsorted or a sorted T cell fraction (not recorded which). The sequence derives from a human donor who was either an allogeneic HSCT recipient or a stem cell or donor lymphocyte infusion donor (not recorded which). It is not recorded whose cells these are; they may come from a transplant donor. The J gene is TRBJ1-4, the V gene TRBV7-9, with a weak D call TRBD1 (6 bases). CDR3 amino acids: CASSLALDSKSSEKLFF. The DNA for the CDR3 is TGTGCCAGCAGCTTAGCCCTGGACAGCAAGAGCAGCGAAAAACTGTTTTTT.